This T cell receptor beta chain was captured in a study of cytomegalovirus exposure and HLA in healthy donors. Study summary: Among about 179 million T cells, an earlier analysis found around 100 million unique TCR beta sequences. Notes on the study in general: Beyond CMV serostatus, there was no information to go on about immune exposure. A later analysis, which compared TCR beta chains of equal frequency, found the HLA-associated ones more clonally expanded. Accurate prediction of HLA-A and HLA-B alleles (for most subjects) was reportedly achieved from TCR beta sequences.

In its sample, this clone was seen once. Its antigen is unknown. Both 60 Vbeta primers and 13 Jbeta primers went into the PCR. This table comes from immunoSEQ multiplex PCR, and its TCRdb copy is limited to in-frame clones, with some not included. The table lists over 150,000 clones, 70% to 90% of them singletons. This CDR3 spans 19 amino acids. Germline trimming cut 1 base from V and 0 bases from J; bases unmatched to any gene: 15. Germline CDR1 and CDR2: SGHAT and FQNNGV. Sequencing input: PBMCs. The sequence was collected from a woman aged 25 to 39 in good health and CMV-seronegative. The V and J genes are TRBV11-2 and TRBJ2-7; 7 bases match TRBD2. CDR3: CASSLVSSGTAPISYEQYF. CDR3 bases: TGTGCCAGCAGCTTAGTGTCCAGCGGGACCGCGCCAATCTCCTACGAGCAGTACTTC.